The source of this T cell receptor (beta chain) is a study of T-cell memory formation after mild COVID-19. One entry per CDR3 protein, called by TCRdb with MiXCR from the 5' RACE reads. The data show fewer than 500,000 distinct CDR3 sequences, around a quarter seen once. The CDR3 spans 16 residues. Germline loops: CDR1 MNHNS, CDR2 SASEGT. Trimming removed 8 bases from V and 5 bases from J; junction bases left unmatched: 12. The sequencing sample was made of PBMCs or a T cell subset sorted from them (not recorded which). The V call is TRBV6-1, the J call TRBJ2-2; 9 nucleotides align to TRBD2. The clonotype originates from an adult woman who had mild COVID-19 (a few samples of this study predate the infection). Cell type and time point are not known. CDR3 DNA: TGTGCCAGCCGGACAATGCGACTAGCGGCGACCGGGGAGCTGTTTTTT. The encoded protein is CASRTMRLAATGELFF.